The 24 T cell receptor beta chains in this list originate from one sample, sequenced in a study of T cells in localized non-small cell lung cancer. Sequencing was performed with immunoSEQ multiplex PCR; in TCRdb, only in-frame clones are kept and a portion is missing. The data hold about 1,100 clones, with 20% to 30% observed a single time. This sample comprised lung tumor tissue, obtained before any cancer treatment. The receptors here all came from a male donor at least 60 years old with stage III squamous cell lung carcinoma.

V and J are TRBV6-8 and TRBJ1-2; D call uncertain. Germline CDR1 is MNHGY and CDR2 is SAAAGT. The V and J ends lost 3 bases and 6 bases respectively, with 17 bases between them. The CDR3 length is 15 residues. The chain's CDR3 is CASSYSNRRANGYTF. The CDR3 DNA follows: TGTGCCAGCAGTTATTCCAATCGGAGGGCGAATGGCTACACCTTC.

In this sample, this clone turned up a few times. The J gene is TRBJ2-3, the V gene TRBV5-1, with 7 positions matching TRBD2. Germline trimming cut 1 base from V and 5 bases from J; bases unmatched to any gene: 4. Germline assignment: CDR1 SGHRS and CDR2 YFSETQ. This CDR3 spans 14 amino acids. The CDR3, as DNA: TGCGCCAGCAGCTTGATGGGAGGGGAAGATACGCAGTATTTT. Protein sequence: CASSLMGGEDTQYF.

By share of the sample, this clone is medium-sized. The gene calls are TRBV11-3 and TRBJ2-5; TRBD1 matches at 8 bases. The J segment lost 4 bases and the V segment lost 5 bases, leaving 6 bases of the junction unmatched. The CDR3 has 14 amino acids. CDR1 and CDR2 from the germline V gene are SGHNT and YENEEA. CDR3 DNA: TGTGCCAGCAGCAAAGGGACAGGCGCAGAGACCCAGTACTTC. This sequence encodes CASSKGTGAETQYF.

The rearrangement links TRBV18 to TRBJ2-7; a possible D gene is TRBD1 (5 bases). The CDR3 is 14 amino acids. The germline CDR1 and CDR2 sequences are KGHSH and LQKENI. Trimming took off 2 bases at V and 7 bases at J, with 15 bases between the two ends. CDR3: CASSPVGPPGEQYF. CDR3 nucleotide sequence: TGTGCCAGCTCACCAGTGGGGCCACCAGGAGAGCAGTACTTC.

Details on this clone: A base went unread or is ambiguous, so its residue is labelled X. The chain joins TRBV29-1 to TRBJ2-7; no definite D call. This CDR3 is 12 amino acids long. Germline V gene data show CDR1 as SQVTM and CDR2 as ANQGSEA. Trimming cost V 4 bases and J 2 bases, with 9 bases left between them. The chain's CDR3 is CSVVAXPYEQYF. The CDR3 DNA reads as TGCAGCGTTGTGGCCRGACCCTACGAGCAGTACTTC.

By share, this clone ranks as medium-sized. The chain links TRBV11-3 to TRBJ2-3, with 10 bases that match TRBD2. CDR1 is SGHNT, CDR2 YENEEA, per germline. CDR3 size: 15 residues. V dropped 6 bases and J dropped 2; count of bases not matched to a gene: 5. The CDR3 nucleotides are TGTGCCAGCAGGATAGCGGGAGGATACACAGATACGCAGTATTTT. This encodes CASRIAGGYTDTQYF.

This clone is medium-sized. The CDR3: CASPGGNEQFF. The CDR3 DNA reads as TGTGCCAGCCCTGGGGGGAATGAGCAGTTCTTC. This chain links TRBV12-5 with TRBJ2-1, with D possibly TRBD2 on 6 matching bases. CDR1 and CDR2 (germline): LGHNT, FRNRAP. This CDR3 has 11 residues.

This clone was found a few times. V gene TRBV18 combines with J gene TRBJ1-5, with TRBD1 identical over 9 bases. This CDR3 comprises 14 residues. Germline lookup yields CDR1 KGHSH and CDR2 LQKENI. V lost 3 bases, J lost 6 bases, and 3 bases stayed unmatched. CDR3 DNA sequence: TGTGCCAGCTCACCGGGGACAGGGTTTCAGCCCCAGCATTTT. This gives the protein CASSPGTGFQPQHF.

The CDR3 protein is CASSPQRGINQPQHF. The CDR3 nucleotides are TGTGCCAGCAGCCCTCAGCGGGGGATCAATCAGCCCCAGCATTTT. V is TRBV2 and J is TRBJ1-5; D is perhaps TRBD1 (5 bases). This CDR3 comprises 15 residues. V was trimmed by 6 bases and J by 3 bases, leaving 15 bases between them. Germline CDR1 is SNHLY and CDR2 is FYNNEI.

The chain recombines TRBV5-1 with TRBJ2-1; 13 bases fit TRBD2. Germline loops: CDR1 SGHRS, CDR2 YFSETQ. With V trimmed by 4 bases and J by 7 bases, 11 bases remained unmatched. This CDR3 spans 17 amino acids. CDR3 DNA: TGCGCCAGCAGCCTATCCATACCGGGACTAGCGGGGAATGAGCAGTTCTTC. This translates into CASSLSIPGLAGNEQFF.

Details on this clone: The sample has other DNA sequences that encode this CDR3 too. The chain carries TRBV5-1 and TRBJ2-1; the D gene is possibly TRBD2 (5 bases). The CDR3 is 14 amino acids. Per the germline V gene, CDR1 is SGHRS and CDR2 is YFSETQ. The germline V and J ends were trimmed by 0 bases and 4 bases, with 8 bases remaining between them. The CDR3 nucleotides are TGCGCCAGCAGCTTGGCGAGGGATTACAATGAGCAGTTCTTC. Translating gives CASSLARDYNEQFF. Filled out from reference TRBV5-1 and TRBJ2-1, the complete variable domain reads KAGVTQTPRYLIKTRGQQVTLSCSPISGHRSVSWYQQTPGQGLQFLFEYFSETQRNKGNFPGRFSGRQFSNSRSEMNVSTLELGDSALYLCASSLARDYNEQFFGPGTRLTVL.

The chain uses TRBV30 and TRBJ1-1; no clear D. Trimming removed 2 bases from V and 0 bases from J, with 7 bases in between. The CDR3 is made up of 13 amino acids. The germline V gene has CDR1 GTSNPN and CDR2 SVGIG (reference sequence). The DNA of the CDR3 is TGTGCCTGGAGTCAAGACGTGAACACTGAAGCTTTCTTT. Amino acids: CAWSQDVNTEAFF.

The rearrangement uses TRBV6-8 and TRBJ2-1; TRBD1 agrees at 9 bases. This CDR3 has 16 residues. V lost 0 bases and J lost 2; bases outside the gene matches: 2. In germline, CDR1 is MNHGY, CDR2 SAAAGT. CDR3 amino acids: CASSYSTGGTYNEQFF. CDR3 DNA: TGTGCCAGCAGTTACTCCACAGGGGGCACCTACAATGAGCAGTTCTTC.

V and J are TRBV5-1 and TRBJ2-1; tentatively, D is TRBD1 or TRBD2 (6 bases each). V shed 4 bases and J shed 8 bases, with 19 bases lying between them. The germline gives CDR1 SGHRS, CDR2 YFSETQ. This CDR3 has 15 residues. The CDR3 loop is CASSPTPSGGHEQFF. The CDR3 bases are TGCGCCAGCAGCCCTACCCCATCCGGGGGCCATGAGCAGTTCTTC.

CDR3 residues: CASSIERNSPLHF. In DNA, the CDR3 is TGTGCCAGTAGTATAGAGAGGAATTCACCCCTCCACTTT. The V call is TRBV19, the J call TRBJ1-6; D is unclear. The CDR3 covers 13 residues. The ends were cut back, 0 bases at V and 7 bases at J, with 4 bases in the middle. Per the germline V gene, CDR1 is LNHDA and CDR2 is SQIVND (reference sequence).

The table lists this clone with a few counts. The rearrangement links TRBV27 to TRBJ2-1; 15 nucleotides line up with TRBD2. The J segment lost 4 bases and the V segment lost 6 bases, leaving 4 bases of the junction unmatched. CDR1 and CDR2 (germline): MNHEY, SMNVEV (reference sequence). The length of the CDR3 is 16 residues. The CDR3 loop is CASRLGLAGGYNEQFF. CDR3 nucleotide sequence: TGTGCCAGCAGACTCGGACTAGCGGGGGGGTACAATGAGCAGTTCTTC.

This clone came up a few times. The V and J genes are TRBV19 and TRBJ2-7; possible D gene TRBD2, 5 bases. This CDR3 region has 16 residues. V lost 4 bases and J lost 1, with 17 bases in between. CDR1 is LNHDA, CDR2 SQIVND, per germline (reference sequence). The CDR3 bases are TGTGCCAGTAGTAACTCCCCGGCGGGCCTATCCTACGAGCAGTACTTC. This gives the protein CASSNSPAGLSYEQYF. Supplemented by reference TRBV19 and TRBJ2-7, the full variable domain reads DGGITQSPKYLFRKEGQNVTLSCEQNLNHDAMYWYRQDPGQGLRLIYYSQIVNDFQKGDIAEGYSVSREKKESFPLTVTSAQKNPTAFYLCASSNSPAGLSYEQYFGPGTRLTVT.

In this sample, this clone is medium-sized. J is TRBJ1-1 and V is TRBV11-3; 7 nucleotides match TRBD1. With 5 bases clipped from V and 4 bases from J, the junction kept 10 bases outside the gene matches. This CDR3 contains 15 residues. Germline V lookup: CDR1 SGHNT, CDR2 YENEEA. Here the CDR3 reads CASSPGTDWSTEAFF. The CDR3 bases are TGTGCCAGCAGCCCGGGGACAGACTGGAGCACTGAAGCTTTCTTT.

This clone showed up many times. The chain combines TRBV11-3 with TRBJ2-1; D may be TRBD1 or TRBD2 (5 bases each). V gave up 4 bases and J gave up 6 bases, with 16 bases separating them. Per germline, CDR1 SGHNT and CDR2 YENEEA. This CDR3 has 15 amino acids. CDR3 nucleotide sequence: TGTGCCAGCAGCTGGACCGGGACCCGTTCCAATGAGCAGTTCTTC. As protein: CASSWTGTRSNEQFF.

This clone was seen a few times. The rearrangement uses TRBV11-3 and TRBJ2-2, with a possible D match to TRBD2 (5 bases). Trimming removed 1 base at V and 4 bases at J, with 7 bases between. This CDR3 comprises 14 residues. The germline V gene has CDR1 SGHNT and CDR2 YENEEA. CDR3 sequence reads: CASSLVATTGELFF. The CDR3 nucleotides are TGTGCCAGCAGCTTAGTAGCGACCACCGGGGAGCTGTTTTTT.

This chain uses TRBV29-1 with TRBJ2-6; no clear D gene. This CDR3 has 13 residues. The germline V gene encodes CDR1 SQVTM and CDR2 ANQGSEA. Deletions cut 1 base from V and 3 bases from J, with 4 bases between. CDR3 region: CSVEGVGANVLTF. The CDR3, as DNA: TGCAGCGTTGAAGGGGTTGGGGCCAACGTCCTGACTTTC. The full variable domain, rest sourced from reference TRBV29-1 and TRBJ2-6, is SAVISQKPSRDICQRGTSLTIQCQVDSQVTMMFWYRQQPGQSLTLIATANQGSEATYESGFVIDKFPISRPNLTFSTLTVSNMSPEDSSIYLCSVEGVGANVLTFGAGSRLTVL.

The CDR3 nucleotides are TGCGCCAGCAGCCAAGTACCCAGGGCAAACACCGGGGAGCTGTTTTTT. Translated, it gives CASSQVPRANTGELFF. The chain joins TRBV4-1 to TRBJ2-2; D possibly corresponds to TRBD1 (5 bases). Germline V gene sequence: CDR1 MGHRA, CDR2 YSYEKL. Trimming stripped 1 base from V and 2 bases from J, with 11 bases between. The CDR3 loop spans 16 amino acids.

Details on this clone: The junction shows a germline mismatch at one end, possibly a read error. This chain uses TRBV19 with TRBJ1-1; 7 bases are a match to TRBD1. CDR3 length: 13 amino acids. Germline values: CDR1 LNHDA, CDR2 SQIVND (reference sequence). The CDR3 DNA sequence: TGTGCCAGTAGTGTAGACAGGGACACTGAAGCTTTCTTT. Translated: CASSVDRDTEAFF.

The chain recombines TRBV28 with TRBJ1-1; weak D call: TRBD1 (6 bases). The germline V gene has CDR1 MDHEN and CDR2 SYDVKM. V was pared by 5 bases and J by 0 bases, with 10 bases between. The CDR3 has 14 amino acids. The CDR3 coding sequence is TGTGCCAGCAGTCCGGGGGCCCTGAACACTGAAGCTTTCTTT. It encodes CASSPGALNTEAFF.